This is a list of T cell receptor beta chains from one sample in a study of Ad26.COV2.S vaccination and SARS-CoV-2 variants. Clones were sequenced by immunoSEQ multiplex PCR, and TCRdb holds only the in-frame ones, with some missing. The top ten hold more than 1.5% of the sample, which has 300,000 to 400,000 clones, about 86% seen once. Sequenced here: peripheral blood, sampled in a trial of Ad26.COV2.S vaccine versus placebo. The receptors derive from a person between 18 and 59 years old who received the Ad26.COV2.S COVID-19 vaccine or a placebo. Both conserved end residues are part of each CDR3. Each record gives: CDR3 DNA, CDR3 protein, D gene, J gene, V gene, clone size. The D gene is left open where the match is weak. Where a row states a size, it is once, few, many or the class of an expanded clone; other rows omit it.

DNA: TGTGCCTGGAGTGCCGAAGGAAATGGGGAAAAACTGTTTTTT; CDR3: CAWSAEGNGEKLFF; D: .; J: TRBJ1-4; V: TRBV30; size: .
DNA: TGTGCCAGCAGCCAAGATATTGGGACAATTTATGGCTACACCTTC; CDR3: CASSQDIGTIYGYTF; D: .; J: TRBJ1-2; V: TRBV4-2; size: once
DNA: TGTGCCAGCAGTTGGGGACTGTGGGACACTGAAGCTTTCTTT; CDR3: CASSWGLWDTEAFF; D: .; J: TRBJ1-1; V: TRBV6-2/TRBV6-3; size: once
DNA: TGTGCCAGCAGTAACAGGGGAAGGGGTGAGACCCAGTACTTC; CDR3: CASSNRGRGETQYF; D: TRBD1; J: TRBJ2-5; V: TRBV7-2; size: .
DNA: TGTGCCAGCAGGACGGACCGGGGGGTCTACGAGCAGTACTTC; CDR3: CASRTDRGVYEQYF; D: TRBD2; J: TRBJ2-7; V: TRBV2; size: once
DNA: TGTGCCAGCTCACCACCCAATAGGGCAGCTAACTATGGCTACACCTTC; CDR3: CASSPPNRAANYGYTF; D: .; J: TRBJ1-2; V: TRBV18; size: .
DNA: TGTGCCAGCAGTTACTCAAGGTACCCGCAGTACTTC; CDR3: CASSYSRYPQYF; D: .; J: TRBJ2-7; V: TRBV6-5; size: many
DNA: TGTGCCAGCAGCAGTATGGGAGGGGGACAAGAGACCCAGTACTTC; CDR3: CASSSMGGGQETQYF; D: .; J: TRBJ2-5; V: TRBV9; size: .
DNA: TGTGCCAGCAGCGTATCCAGGGGGAGAGTGGGAGCTTTCTTT; CDR3: CASSVSRGRVGAFF; D: TRBD1; J: TRBJ1-1; V: TRBV6-5; size: .
DNA: TGTGCCAGCACCATTTGGGGGGGAATCTACGAGCAGTACTTC; CDR3: CASTIWGGIYEQYF; D: TRBD2; J: TRBJ2-7; V: TRBV5-6; size: .
DNA: TGTGCCAGCAGTCAGGACAGGGTGGTAGGAAACACCATATATTTT; CDR3: CASSQDRVVGNTIYF; D: TRBD1; J: TRBJ1-3; V: TRBV2; size: few
DNA: TGTGCCAGCAGTTACGACACAGGAGCTAACACCGGGGAGCTGTTTTTT; CDR3: CASSYDTGANTGELFF; D: .; J: TRBJ2-2; V: TRBV6-5; size: .
DNA: TGTGCCTGGGCCCTCGGGGCATCCTACGAGCAGTACTTC; CDR3: CAWALGASYEQYF; D: .; J: TRBJ2-7; V: TRBV30; size: once
DNA: TGTGCTAGTGGTTTGCCCCCCACTCGCTACACCTTC; CDR3: CASGLPPTRYTF; D: .; J: TRBJ1-2; V: TRBV12-5; size: .
DNA: TGTGCCAGCAGCCAAGGGGCTAGCGGGGCCTACGAGCAGTACTTC; CDR3: CASSQGASGAYEQYF; D: TRBD2; J: TRBJ2-7; V: TRBV3-1/TRBV3-2; size: .
DNA: TGTGCCACGCGAACAACCCCTGCCTACGAGCAGTACTTC; CDR3: CATRTTPAYEQYF; D: .; J: TRBJ2-7; V: TRBV6-5; size: .
DNA: TGTGCCAGCAGCTTGGCCGGGCAGTTCCATGAGCAGTTCTTC; CDR3: CASSLAGQFHEQFF; D: .; J: TRBJ2-1; V: TRBV5-4; size: .
DNA: TGTGCCAGCAGCCAAGATTACGGTAGAAGGTATGGCTACACCTTC; CDR3: CASSQDYGRRYGYTF; D: .; J: TRBJ1-2; V: TRBV3-1/TRBV3-2; size: .
DNA: TGTGCCAGCAGCCCGGAAGTGGACAGCTCATTGGGGGGCTACACCTTC; CDR3: CASSPEVDSSLGGYTF; D: .; J: TRBJ1-2; V: TRBV5-4; size: .
DNA: TGTGCCAGCAGCCAAGGCGGCCCATCCGGGGAGCTGTTTTTT; CDR3: CASSQGGPSGELFF; D: .; J: TRBJ2-2; V: TRBV4-2; size: once
DNA: TGTGCCTGGAGTCGGTCGGGAATGCAAGAATATGGCTACACCTTC; CDR3: CAWSRSGMQEYGYTF; D: .; J: TRBJ1-2; V: TRBV30; size: .
DNA: TGTGCTAGTGGTTTGGCCCAAGGCGACAGGAACTATGGCTACACCTTC; CDR3: CASGLAQGDRNYGYTF; D: .; J: TRBJ1-2; V: TRBV12-5; size: .
DNA: TGTGCCAGCAGCCCAAGGCGGGGGGGAGGCACTGAAGCTTTCTTT; CDR3: CASSPRRGGGTEAFF; D: .; J: TRBJ1-1; V: TRBV11-2; size: .
DNA: TGTGCCAGCAGCGCCCCCGGACAGGGAGCCTACGAGCAGTACTTC; CDR3: CASSAPGQGAYEQYF; D: TRBD1; J: TRBJ2-7; V: TRBV13; size: once
DNA: TGCAGCGTTAGGGCCGGGGGGGCCGGAAGCCGGACGCAGTATTTT; CDR3: CSVRAGGAGSRTQYF; D: TRBD2; J: TRBJ2-3; V: TRBV29-1; size: .
DNA: TGTGCCAGCAGGCCCGGGGGATGGGGTGACACTGAAGCTTTCTTT; CDR3: CASRPGGWGDTEAFF; D: .; J: TRBJ1-1; V: TRBV5-4; size: .
DNA: TGTGCCAGCAGCTTGGGTCTCCGAGACACCATATATTTT; CDR3: CASSLGLRDTIYF; D: .; J: TRBJ1-3; V: TRBV5-6; size: .
DNA: TGTGCCAGCAGTGGGACAGGTGACCGCTATGGCTACACCTTC; CDR3: CASSGTGDRYGYTF; D: TRBD1; J: TRBJ1-2; V: TRBV2; size: .
DNA: TGTGCCAGTAAACAGGGCTCTGGGGCCAACGTCCTGACTTTC; CDR3: CASKQGSGANVLTF; D: .; J: TRBJ2-6; V: TRBV19; size: .
DNA: TGTGCCAGCAGCAAAGCCCGATACAGGGCCCACGAGCAGTACTTC; CDR3: CASSKARYRAHEQYF; D: .; J: TRBJ2-7; V: TRBV2; size: once
DNA: TGTGCCAGCAGCGACCGGGACCCAGAATATTTAGCCAAAAACATTCAGTACTTC; CDR3: CASSDRDPEYLAKNIQYF; D: .; J: TRBJ2-4; V: TRBV13; size: .
DNA: TGTGCCAGCAGTCCTTGGAGCAATCAGCCCCAGCATTTT; CDR3: CASSPWSNQPQHF; D: .; J: TRBJ1-5; V: TRBV2; size: .